What follows describes a single T cell receptor beta chain. Its antigen remains unidentified. The sample belongs to a study of T cells in localized non-small cell lung cancer. General study findings and limits: Out of the top 100 tumor clones, a median about 57 were seen in adjacent lung.

Assay: immunoSEQ multiplex PCR; the TCRdb copy retains only in-frame clones and omits some. The table has around 33,000 clones, around 93% seen once. Germline CDR1 SGHRS, CDR2 YFSETQ. V was shortened by 5 bases and J by 7 bases, with 12 bases between the two germline ends. The CDR3 loop spans 13 amino acids. Sequences were derived from peripheral blood, sampled before any cancer treatment. This clonotype was sampled from a female donor older than 55 with stage I lung adenocarcinoma. This sequence joins TRBV5-1 and TRBJ1-4, with D tentatively TRBD1 (5 bases). CDR3 sequence reads: CASSKGELEKLFF. DNA for the CDR3: TGCGCCAGCAGTAAAGGGGAGCTTGAAAAACTGTTTTTT. Filled out from reference TRBV5-1 and TRBJ1-4, the complete variable domain reads KAGVTQTPRYLIKTRGQQVTLSCSPISGHRSVSWYQQTPGQGLQFLFEYFSETQRNKGNFPGRFSGRQFSNSRSEMNVSTLELGDSALYLCASSKGELEKLFFGSGTQLSVL.